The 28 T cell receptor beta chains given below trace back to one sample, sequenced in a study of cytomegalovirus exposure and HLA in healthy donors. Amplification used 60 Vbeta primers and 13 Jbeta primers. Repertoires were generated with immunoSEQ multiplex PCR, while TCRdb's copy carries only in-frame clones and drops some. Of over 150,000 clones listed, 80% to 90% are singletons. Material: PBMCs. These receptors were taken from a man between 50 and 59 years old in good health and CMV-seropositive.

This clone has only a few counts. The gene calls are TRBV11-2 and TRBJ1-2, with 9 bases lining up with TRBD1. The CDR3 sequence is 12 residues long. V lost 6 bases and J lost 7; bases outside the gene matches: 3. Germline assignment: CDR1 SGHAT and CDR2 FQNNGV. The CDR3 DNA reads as TGTGCCAGCAGTGGGACAGGGTTTGGCTACACCTTC. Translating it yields CASSGTGFGYTF.

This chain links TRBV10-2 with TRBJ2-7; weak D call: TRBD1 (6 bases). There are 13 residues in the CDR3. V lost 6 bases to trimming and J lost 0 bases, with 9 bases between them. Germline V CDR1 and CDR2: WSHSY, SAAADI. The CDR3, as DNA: TGCGCCAGCAGAAGGGGGACCTCCTACGAGCAGTACTTC. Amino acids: CASRRGTSYEQYF.

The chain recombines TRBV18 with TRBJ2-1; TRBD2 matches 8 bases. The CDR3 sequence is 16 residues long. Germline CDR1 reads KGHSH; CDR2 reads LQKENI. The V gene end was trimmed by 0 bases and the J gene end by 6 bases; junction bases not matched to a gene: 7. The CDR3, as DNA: TGTGCCAGCTCACCACCGTCTAGCGGGTTCAGCAATGAGCAGTTCTTC. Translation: CASSPPSSGFSNEQFF.

This chain's CDR3 is CASSPGQGVTDTQYF. The CDR3, as DNA: TGTGCCAGCAGCCCCGGACAGGGCGTAACAGATACGCAGTATTTT. The V call is TRBV2, the J call TRBJ2-3; 8 positions match TRBD1. Germline values: CDR1 SNHLY, CDR2 FYNNEI. V shed 6 bases and J 3 bases; nucleotides not matched to a gene: 8. This CDR3 comprises 15 residues.

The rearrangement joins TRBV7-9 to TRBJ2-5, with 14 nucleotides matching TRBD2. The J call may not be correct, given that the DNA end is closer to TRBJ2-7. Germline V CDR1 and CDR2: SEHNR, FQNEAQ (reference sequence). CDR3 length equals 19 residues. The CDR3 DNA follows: TGTGCCAGCAGCTTACCCCTGGGGACTAGCGGGAGATTGGCCTACGAGCAGTACTTC. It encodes CASSLPLGTSGRLAYEQYF.

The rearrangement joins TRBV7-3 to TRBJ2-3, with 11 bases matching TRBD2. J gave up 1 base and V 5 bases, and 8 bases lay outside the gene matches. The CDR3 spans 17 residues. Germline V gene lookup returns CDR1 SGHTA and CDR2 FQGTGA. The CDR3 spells CASSPQLAGVGTDTQYF. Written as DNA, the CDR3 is TGTGCCAGCAGCCCTCAACTAGCGGGGGTTGGCACAGATACGCAGTATTTT.

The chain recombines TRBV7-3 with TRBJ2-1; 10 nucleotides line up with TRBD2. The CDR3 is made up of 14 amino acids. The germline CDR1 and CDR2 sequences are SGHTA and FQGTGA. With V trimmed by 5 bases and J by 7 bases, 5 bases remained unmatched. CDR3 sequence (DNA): TGTGCCAGCAGCCCCAGCGGGGGGGCGAATGAGCAGTTCTTC. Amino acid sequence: CASSPSGGANEQFF.

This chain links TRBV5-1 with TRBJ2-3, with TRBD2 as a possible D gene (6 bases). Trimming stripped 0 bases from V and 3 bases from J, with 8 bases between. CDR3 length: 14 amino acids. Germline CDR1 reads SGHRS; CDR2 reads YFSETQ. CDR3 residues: CASSLALATDTQYF. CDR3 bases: TGCGCCAGCAGCTTGGCGCTAGCGACAGATACGCAGTATTTT. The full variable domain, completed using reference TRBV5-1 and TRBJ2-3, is KAGVTQTPRYLIKTRGQQVTLSCSPISGHRSVSWYQQTPGQGLQFLFEYFSETQRNKGNFPGRFSGRQFSNSRSEMNVSTLELGDSALYLCASSLALATDTQYFGPGTRLTVL.

Here the CDR3 DNA reads TGTGCCAGCAGTCCATGGACAGCGAACACAGATACGCAGTATTTT. Residues: CASSPWTANTDTQYF. The gene calls are TRBV6-5 and TRBJ2-3; D might be TRBD1 (6 bases). The CDR3 runs 15 residues. Trimming took off 5 bases at V and 2 bases at J, with 14 bases between the two ends. Germline lookup yields CDR1 MNHEY and CDR2 SVGAGI.

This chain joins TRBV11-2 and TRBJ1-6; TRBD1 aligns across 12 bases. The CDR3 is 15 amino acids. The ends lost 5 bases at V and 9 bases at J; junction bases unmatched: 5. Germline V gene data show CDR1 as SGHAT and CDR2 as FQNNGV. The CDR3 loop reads CASSPGTGGSSPLHF. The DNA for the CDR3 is TGTGCCAGCAGCCCCGGGACAGGGGGCAGTTCACCCCTCCACTTT. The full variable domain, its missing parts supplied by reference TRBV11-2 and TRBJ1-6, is EAGVAQSPRYKIIEKRQSVAFWCNPISGHATLYWYQQILGQGPKLLIQFQNNGVVDDSQLPKDRFSAERLKGVDSTLKIQPAKLEDSAVYLCASSPGTGGSSPLHFGNGTRLTVT.

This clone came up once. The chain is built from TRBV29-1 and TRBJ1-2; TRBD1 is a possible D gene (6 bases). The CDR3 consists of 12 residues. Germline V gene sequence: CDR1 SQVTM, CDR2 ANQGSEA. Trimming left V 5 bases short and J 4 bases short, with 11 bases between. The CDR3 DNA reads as TGCAGCGTTTATCCCAGGGGCTATGGCTACACCTTC. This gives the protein CSVYPRGYGYTF.

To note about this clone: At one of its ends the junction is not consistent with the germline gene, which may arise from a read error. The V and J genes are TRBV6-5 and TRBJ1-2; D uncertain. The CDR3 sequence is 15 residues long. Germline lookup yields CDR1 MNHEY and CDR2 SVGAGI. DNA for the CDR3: TGTGCCAGCAGTCACTCATCCATCAGAATCTATGGCTACACCTTC. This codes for CASSHSSIRIYGYTF.

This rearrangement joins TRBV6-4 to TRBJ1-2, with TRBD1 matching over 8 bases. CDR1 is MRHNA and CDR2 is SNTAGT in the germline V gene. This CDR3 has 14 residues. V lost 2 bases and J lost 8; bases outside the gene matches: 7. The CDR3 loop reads CASSDLGQGGGYTF. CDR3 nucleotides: TGTGCCAGCAGTGACCTTGGACAGGGCGGCGGCTACACCTTC.

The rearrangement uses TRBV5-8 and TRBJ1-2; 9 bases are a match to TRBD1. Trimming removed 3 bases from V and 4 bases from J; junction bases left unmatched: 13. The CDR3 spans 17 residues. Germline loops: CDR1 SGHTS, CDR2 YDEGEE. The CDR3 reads CASSSSGQGRLVYGYTF. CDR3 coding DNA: TGTGCCAGCAGCTCCTCGGGACAGGGAAGATTGGTCTATGGCTACACCTTC.

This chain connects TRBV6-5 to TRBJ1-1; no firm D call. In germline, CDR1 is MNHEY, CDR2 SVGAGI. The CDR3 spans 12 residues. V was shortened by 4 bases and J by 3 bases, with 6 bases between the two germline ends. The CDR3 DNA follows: TGTGCCAGCAGTTCTCTTTACACTGAAGCTTTCTTT. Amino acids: CASSSLYTEAFF.

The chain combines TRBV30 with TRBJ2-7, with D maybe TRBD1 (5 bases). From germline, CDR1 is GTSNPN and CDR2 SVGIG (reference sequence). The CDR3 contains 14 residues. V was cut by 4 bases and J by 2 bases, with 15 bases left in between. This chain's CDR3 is CAWNPKGPTYEQYF. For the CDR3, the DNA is TGTGCCTGGAACCCAAAGGGGCCCACCTACGAGCAGTACTTC.

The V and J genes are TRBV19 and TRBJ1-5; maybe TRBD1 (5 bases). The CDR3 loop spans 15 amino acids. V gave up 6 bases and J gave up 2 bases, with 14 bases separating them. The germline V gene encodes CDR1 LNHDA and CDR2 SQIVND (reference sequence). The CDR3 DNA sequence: TGTGCCAGTAGCCCTCCCCCGACAGGCAATCAGCCCCAGCATTTT. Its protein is CASSPPPTGNQPQHF.

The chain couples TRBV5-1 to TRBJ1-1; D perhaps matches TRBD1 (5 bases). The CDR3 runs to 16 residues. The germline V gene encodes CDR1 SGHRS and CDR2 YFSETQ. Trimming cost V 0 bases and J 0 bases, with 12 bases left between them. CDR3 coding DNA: TGCGCCAGCAGCTTGGGGCGGGGCAGCATGAACACTGAAGCTTTCTTT. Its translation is CASSLGRGSMNTEAFF.

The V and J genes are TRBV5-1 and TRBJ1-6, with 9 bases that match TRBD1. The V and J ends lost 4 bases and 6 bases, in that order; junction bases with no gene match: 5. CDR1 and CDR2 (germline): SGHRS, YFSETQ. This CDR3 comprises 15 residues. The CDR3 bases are TGCGCCAGCAGCCAGGGACAGGGAATTAATTCACCCCTCCACTTT. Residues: CASSQGQGINSPLHF.

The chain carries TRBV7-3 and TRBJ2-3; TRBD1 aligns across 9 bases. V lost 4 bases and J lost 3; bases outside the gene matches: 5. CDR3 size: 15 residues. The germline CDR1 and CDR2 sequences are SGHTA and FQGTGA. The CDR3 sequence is CASSSTGQGTDTQYF. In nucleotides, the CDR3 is TGTGCCAGCAGCTCCACGGGACAGGGTACAGATACGCAGTATTTT.

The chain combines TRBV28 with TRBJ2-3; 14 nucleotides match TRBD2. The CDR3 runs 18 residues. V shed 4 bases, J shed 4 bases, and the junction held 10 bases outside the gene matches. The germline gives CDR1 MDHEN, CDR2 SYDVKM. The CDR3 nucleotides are TGTGCCAGCAGTTCCTGGACTAGCGGGGGGCTAGGGGCAGATACGCAGTATTTT. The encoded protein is CASSSWTSGGLGADTQYF.

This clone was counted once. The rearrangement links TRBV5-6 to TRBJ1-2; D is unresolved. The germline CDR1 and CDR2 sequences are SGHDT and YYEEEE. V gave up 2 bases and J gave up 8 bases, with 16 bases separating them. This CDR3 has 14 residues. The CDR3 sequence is CASSFVSLVVGYTF. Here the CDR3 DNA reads TGTGCCAGCAGCTTCGTGAGCCTTGTCGTAGGCTACACCTTC. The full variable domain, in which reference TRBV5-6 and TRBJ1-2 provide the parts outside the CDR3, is DAGVTQSPTHLIKTRGQQVTLRCSPKSGHDTVSWYQQALGQGPQFIFQYYEEEERQRGNFPDRFSGHQFPNYSSELNVNALLLGDSALYLCASSFVSLVVGYTFGSGTRLTVV.

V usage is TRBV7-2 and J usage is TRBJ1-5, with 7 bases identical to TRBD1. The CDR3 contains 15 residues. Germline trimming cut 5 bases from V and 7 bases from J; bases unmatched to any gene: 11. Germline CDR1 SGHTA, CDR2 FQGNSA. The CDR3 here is CASSPGTARRQPQHF. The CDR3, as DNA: TGTGCCAGCAGCCCAGGGACAGCCCGCAGACAGCCCCAGCATTTT.

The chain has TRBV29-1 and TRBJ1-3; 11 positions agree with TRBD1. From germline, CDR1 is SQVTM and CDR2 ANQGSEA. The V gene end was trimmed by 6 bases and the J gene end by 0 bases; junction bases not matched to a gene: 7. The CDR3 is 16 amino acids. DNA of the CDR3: TGCAGCGTGATTGGGGACAGGGGGAGCTCTGGAAACACCATATATTTT. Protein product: CSVIGDRGSSGNTIYF.

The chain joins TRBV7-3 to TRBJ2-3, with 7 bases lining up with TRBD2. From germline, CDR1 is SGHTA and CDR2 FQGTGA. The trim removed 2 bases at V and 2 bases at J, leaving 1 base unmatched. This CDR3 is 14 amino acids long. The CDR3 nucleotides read TGTGCCAGCAGCTTAGCGGGGGACACAGATACGCAGTATTTT. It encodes CASSLAGDTDTQYF.

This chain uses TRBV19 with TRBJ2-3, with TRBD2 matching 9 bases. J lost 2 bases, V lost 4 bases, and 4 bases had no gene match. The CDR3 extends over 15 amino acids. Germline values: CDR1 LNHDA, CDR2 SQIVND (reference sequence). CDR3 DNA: TGTGCCAGTAGTAGGGCTAGCGGGACCACAGATACGCAGTATTTT. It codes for CASSRASGTTDTQYF.

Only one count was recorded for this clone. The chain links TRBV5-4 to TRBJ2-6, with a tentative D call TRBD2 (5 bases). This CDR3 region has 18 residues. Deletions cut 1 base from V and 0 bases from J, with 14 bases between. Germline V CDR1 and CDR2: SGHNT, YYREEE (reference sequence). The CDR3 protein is CASSLNRGAHSGANVLTF. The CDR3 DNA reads TGTGCCAGCAGCTTGAACCGGGGAGCCCACTCTGGGGCCAACGTCCTGACTTTC.

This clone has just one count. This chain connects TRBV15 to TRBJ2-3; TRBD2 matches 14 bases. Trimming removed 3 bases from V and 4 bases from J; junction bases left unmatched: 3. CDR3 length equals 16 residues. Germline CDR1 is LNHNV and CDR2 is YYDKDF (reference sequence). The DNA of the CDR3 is TGTGCCACCAGCAGGGGGACTAGCGGGAGTTCAGATACGCAGTATTTT. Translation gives CATSRGTSGSSDTQYF. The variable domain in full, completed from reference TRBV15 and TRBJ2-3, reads DAMVIQNPRYQVTQFGKPVTLSCSQTLNHNVMYWYQQKSSQAPKLLFHYYDKDFNNEADTPDNFQSRRPNTSFCFLDIRSPGLGDTAMYLCATSRGTSGSSDTQYFGPGTRLTVL.